This T cell receptor (beta chain) was captured by sequencing in a study of cytotoxic CD8 clonotypes in ibrutinib-treated CLL. About the research overall: Sequenced samples delivered averages of around 260,000 productive templates and 90,000 or so productive rearrangements.

General study results and limits: Clonality went up at the time of ibrutinib response, stayed stable in sustained remission, and later dropped back toward its baseline level at progression. Stable or contracted on treatment, public clonotypes were also uncommon.

To note about this clone: Its antigen is unknown.

Cryopreserved PBMCs supplied roughly 2 micrograms of genomic DNA for TCR beta libraries. Libraries were prepared by immunoSEQ multiplex PCR; TCRdb keeps only in-frame clonotypes and omits some of them. This table has 200,000 to 250,000 clones, roughly 65% appearing once. The material was PBMCs, obtained after 12 months of ibrutinib treatment. This clonotype was sampled from a human donor with chronic lymphocytic leukemia.

CDR3: CASSQGSRDNQPQHF. In DNA form, the CDR3 reads TGTGCCAGCAGTCAGGGGAGCAGGGACAATCAGCCCCAGCATTTT. The chain has TRBV9 and TRBJ1-5, with D maybe TRBD1 (6 bases). The CDR3 has 15 amino acids. Germline CDR1 SGDLS, CDR2 YYNGEE. Trimming pared 5 bases from V and 3 bases from J, leaving 15 bases between.